These 3 T cell receptor beta chains originate from one sample sequenced in a study of cytomegalovirus exposure and HLA in healthy donors. The PCR was carried out with 60 Vbeta primers and 13 Jbeta primers. Clones were sequenced by immunoSEQ multiplex PCR, and TCRdb holds only the in-frame ones, with some missing. The data show around 150,000 clones, with approximately 80% seen just once and about 11% held by the top ten. The sample taken for sequencing was PBMCs. These receptors all come from a man in his fifties in good health and CMV-seropositive.

A single count supports this clone. This chain uses TRBV28 with TRBJ1-3, with D tentatively TRBD1 (5 bases). The length of the CDR3 is 16 residues. CDR1 MDHEN and CDR2 SYDVKM come from the germline V gene. V lost 5 bases and J 0 bases, leaving 14 bases between the germline ends. The CDR3 sequence: CASSESTGFSGNTIYF. The CDR3 DNA is TGTGCCAGCAGTGAATCAACAGGTTTCTCTGGAAACACCATATATTTT.

Regarding this clone: Germline and junction disagree at one end, which may indicate a read error. The chain joins TRBV27 to TRBJ2-5; D might be TRBD2 (5 bases). The CDR3 sequence is 13 residues long. Germline loops: CDR1 MNHEY, CDR2 SMNVEV (reference sequence). The CDR3 DNA is TGTGCCAGCAGTCCCCGAGGGAGTGAGACCCAGCACTTC. This encodes CASSPRGSETQHF.

The chain has TRBV11-1 and TRBJ2-5, with D maybe TRBD1 (5 bases). The J call may be wrong; the DNA end is better matched by TRBJ2-7. This CDR3 has 15 residues. Germline values: CDR1 SGHAT, CDR2 FQDESV (reference sequence). The CDR3 DNA follows: TGTGCCAGCAGCTTACTGCAGGGTCCGTCCTACGAGCAGTACTTC. It is translated as CASSLLQGPSYEQYF.